The 3 T cell receptor beta chains listed next were all sequenced from one sample in a study of blood T cell repertoires in COVID-19. Here immunoSEQ multiplex PCR was the method, and the copy in TCRdb shows in-frame clones only, minus some. Seen here are hundreds of thousands of clones, about 87% observed once, and the top ten hold 2.6%. Input material: PBMCs or T cells enriched from blood (not recorded which). These receptors all stem from a woman in her 30s with acute COVID-19.

The rearrangement joins TRBV19 to TRBJ1-5; D is possibly TRBD1 (5 bases). Germline CDR1 and CDR2: LNHDA and SQIVND (reference sequence). The CDR3 runs to 12 residues. Trimming stripped 10 bases from V and 7 bases from J, with 14 bases between. The CDR3 region has the DNA TGTGCCACTGGGACTCGGAGACAGCCCCAGCATTTT. It codes for CATGTRRQPQHF.

The V call is TRBV2, the J call TRBJ1-1; maybe TRBD1 (5 bases). The CDR3 loop spans 14 amino acids. The V end was cut by 3 bases, the J end by 3 bases, with 11 bases between. Germline CDR1 SNHLY, CDR2 FYNNEI. The CDR3 sequence is CASSEVRGHTEAFF. The DNA for the CDR3 is TGTGCCAGCAGTGAGGTTAGGGGCCACACTGAAGCTTTCTTT.

V and J are TRBV9 and TRBJ2-6; TRBD2 agrees at 8 bases. The germline CDR1 and CDR2 sequences are SGDLS and YYNGEE. This CDR3 comprises 17 residues. J was trimmed by 2 bases and V by 1 base; bases with no gene match: 5. The CDR3 region has the DNA TGTGCCAGCAGCGTACCCCGGGGGGGCACTGGGGCCAACGTCCTGACTTTC. This sequence encodes CASSVPRGGTGANVLTF.